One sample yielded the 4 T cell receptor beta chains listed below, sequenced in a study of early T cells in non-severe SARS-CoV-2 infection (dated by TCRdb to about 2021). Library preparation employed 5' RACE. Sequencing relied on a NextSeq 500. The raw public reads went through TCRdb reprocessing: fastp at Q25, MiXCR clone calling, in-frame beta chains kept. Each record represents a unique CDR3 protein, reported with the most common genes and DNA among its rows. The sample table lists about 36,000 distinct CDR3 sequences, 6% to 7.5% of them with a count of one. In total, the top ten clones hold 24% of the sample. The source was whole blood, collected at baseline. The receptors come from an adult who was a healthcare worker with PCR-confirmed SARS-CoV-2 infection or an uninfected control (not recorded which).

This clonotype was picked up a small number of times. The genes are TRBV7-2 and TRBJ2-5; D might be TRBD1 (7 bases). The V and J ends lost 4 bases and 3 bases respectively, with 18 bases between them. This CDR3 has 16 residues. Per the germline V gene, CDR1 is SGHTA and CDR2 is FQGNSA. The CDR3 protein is CASSYRRDSRKETQYF. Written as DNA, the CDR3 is TGTGCCAGCAGCTACCGGCGGGACAGCCGGAAAGAGACCCAGTACTTC.

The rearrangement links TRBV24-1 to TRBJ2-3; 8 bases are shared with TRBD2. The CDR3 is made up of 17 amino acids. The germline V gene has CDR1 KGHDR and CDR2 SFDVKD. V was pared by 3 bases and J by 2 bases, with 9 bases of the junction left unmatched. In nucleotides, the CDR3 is TGTGCCACCAGTGATGCAGCACTAGCGGAAAACACAGATACGCAGTATTTT. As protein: CATSDAALAENTDTQYF.

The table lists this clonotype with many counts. The CDR3 DNA reads as TGTGCCTGGAGCCCACTTCGTGCCGCGACCCAGTACTTC. The encoded protein is CAWSPLRAATQYF. This sequence joins TRBV30 and TRBJ2-5; D remains ambiguous. Germline V CDR1 and CDR2: GTSNPN, SVGIG (reference sequence). The CDR3 runs to 13 residues. V lost 3 bases and J lost 7, with 15 bases in between.

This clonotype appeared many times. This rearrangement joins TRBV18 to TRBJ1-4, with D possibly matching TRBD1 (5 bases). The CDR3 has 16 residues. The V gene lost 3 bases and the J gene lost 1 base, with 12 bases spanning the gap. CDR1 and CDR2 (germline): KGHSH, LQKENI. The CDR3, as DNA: TGTGCCAGCTCACCCAGAGGCGACAGAACTAATGAAAAACTGTTTTTT. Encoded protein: CASSPRGDRTNEKLFF.